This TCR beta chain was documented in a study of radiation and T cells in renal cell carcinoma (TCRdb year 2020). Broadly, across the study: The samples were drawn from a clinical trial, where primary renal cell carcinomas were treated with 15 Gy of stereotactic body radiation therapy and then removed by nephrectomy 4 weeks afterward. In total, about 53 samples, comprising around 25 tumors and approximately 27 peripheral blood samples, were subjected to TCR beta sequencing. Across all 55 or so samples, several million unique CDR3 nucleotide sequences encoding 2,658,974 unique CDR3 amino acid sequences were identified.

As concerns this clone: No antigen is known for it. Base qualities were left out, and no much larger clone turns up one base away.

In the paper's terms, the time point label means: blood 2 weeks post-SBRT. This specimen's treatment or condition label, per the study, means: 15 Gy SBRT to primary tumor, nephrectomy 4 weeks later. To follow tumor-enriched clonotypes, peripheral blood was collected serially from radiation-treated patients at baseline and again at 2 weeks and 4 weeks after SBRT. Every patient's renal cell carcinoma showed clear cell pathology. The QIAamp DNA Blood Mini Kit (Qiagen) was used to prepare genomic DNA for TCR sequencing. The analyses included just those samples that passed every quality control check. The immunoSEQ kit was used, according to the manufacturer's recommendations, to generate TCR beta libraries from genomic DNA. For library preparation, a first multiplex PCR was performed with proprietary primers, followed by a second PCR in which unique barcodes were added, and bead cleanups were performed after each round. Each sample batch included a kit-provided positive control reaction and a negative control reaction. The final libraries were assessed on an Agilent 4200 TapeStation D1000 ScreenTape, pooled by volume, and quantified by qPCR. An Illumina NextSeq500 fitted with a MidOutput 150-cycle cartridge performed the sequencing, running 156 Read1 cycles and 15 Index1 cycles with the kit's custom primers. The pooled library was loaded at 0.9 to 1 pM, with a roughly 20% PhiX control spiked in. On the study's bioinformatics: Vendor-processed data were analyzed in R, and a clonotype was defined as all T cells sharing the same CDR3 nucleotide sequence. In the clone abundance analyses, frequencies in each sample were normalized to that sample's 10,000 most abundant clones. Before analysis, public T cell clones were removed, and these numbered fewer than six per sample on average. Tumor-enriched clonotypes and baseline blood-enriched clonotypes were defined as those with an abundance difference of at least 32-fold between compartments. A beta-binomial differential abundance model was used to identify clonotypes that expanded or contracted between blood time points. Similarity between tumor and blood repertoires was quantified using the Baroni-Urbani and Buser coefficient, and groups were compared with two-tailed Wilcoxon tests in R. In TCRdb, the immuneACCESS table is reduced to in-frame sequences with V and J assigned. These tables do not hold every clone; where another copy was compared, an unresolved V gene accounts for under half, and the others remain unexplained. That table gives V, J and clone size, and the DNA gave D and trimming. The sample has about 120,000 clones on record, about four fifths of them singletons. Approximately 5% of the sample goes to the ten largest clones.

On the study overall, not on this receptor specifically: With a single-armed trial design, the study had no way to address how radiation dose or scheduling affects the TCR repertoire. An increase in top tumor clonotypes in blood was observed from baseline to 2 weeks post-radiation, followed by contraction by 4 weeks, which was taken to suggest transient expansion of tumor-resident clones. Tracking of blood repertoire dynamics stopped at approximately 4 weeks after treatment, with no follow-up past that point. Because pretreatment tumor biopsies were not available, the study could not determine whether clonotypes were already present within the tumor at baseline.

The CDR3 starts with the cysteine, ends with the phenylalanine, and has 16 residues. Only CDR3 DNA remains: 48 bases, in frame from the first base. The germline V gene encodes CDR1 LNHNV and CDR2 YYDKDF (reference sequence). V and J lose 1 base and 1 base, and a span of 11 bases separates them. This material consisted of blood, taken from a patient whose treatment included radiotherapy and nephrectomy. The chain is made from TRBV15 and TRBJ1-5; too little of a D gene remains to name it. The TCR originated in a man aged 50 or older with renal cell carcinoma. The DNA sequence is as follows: TGTGCCACCAGCAGAGCCGTGGGGATGAGCAATCAGCCCCAGCATTTT. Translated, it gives CATSRAVGMSNQPQHF.